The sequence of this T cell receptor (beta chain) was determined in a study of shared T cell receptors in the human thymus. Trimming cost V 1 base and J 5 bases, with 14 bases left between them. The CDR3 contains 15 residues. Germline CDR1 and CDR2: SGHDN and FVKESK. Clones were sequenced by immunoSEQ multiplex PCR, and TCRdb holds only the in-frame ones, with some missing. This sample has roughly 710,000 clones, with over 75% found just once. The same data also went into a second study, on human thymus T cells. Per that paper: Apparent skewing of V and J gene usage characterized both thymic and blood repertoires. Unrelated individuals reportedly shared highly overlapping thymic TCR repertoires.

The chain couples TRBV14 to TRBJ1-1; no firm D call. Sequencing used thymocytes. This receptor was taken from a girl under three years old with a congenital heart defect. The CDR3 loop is CASSQARGSGTEAFF. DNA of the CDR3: TGTGCCAGCAGCCAAGCCCGAGGCAGTGGAACTGAAGCTTTCTTT.